Below, one TCR beta chain is given with its context. The antigen it recognizes is unknown. Base-call qualities are not available, and no considerably larger clone is one nucleotide away. The data were obtained in a study of OX40 agonist ivuxolimab in advanced cancers. As for the study more broadly: Ivuxolimab, which targeted the costimulatory receptor OX40 (CD134), was an agonistic, fully human IgG2 monoclonal antibody. Intravenous ivuxolimab was administered to patients every 2 weeks at six dose levels: 0.01, 0.1, 0.3, 1.5, 3 and 10 mg/kg. Among the approximately 54 dose-escalation patients, about 20 had hepatocellular carcinoma, roughly 15 melanoma, 9 renal cell carcinoma and 9 head and neck cancer. In the dose-escalation cohort, 82.7% of patients were male, and the mean age was approximately 60 years, with a range of 23 to 79. Prior anti-PD-1, anti-PD-L1 or anti-CTLA-4 therapy was permitted, and about 40% of dose-escalation patients had received checkpoint inhibitors. Partial responses occurred in three dose-escalation patients, of whom one had hepatocellular carcinoma and two had cutaneous melanoma. Peripheral TCRbeta sequencing aimed to test whether ivuxolimab altered TCR sequence diversity and caused clonal T-cell expansion. The paper covers the monotherapy dose-escalation part of the phase I ivuxolimab trial, which included N of about 50 patients. Paper-wide results and their limitations: Antigen specificity was not determined for the clonally expanded peripheral T cells. On average, CD8+ T cells showed more expanded clones than CD4+ T cells after ivuxolimab. In the 0.1-3.0 mg/kg groups, partial responders were among the patients with the lowest normalized peripheral clonal expansion, particularly in CD8+ T cells. At doses of 0.1 to 3.0 mg/kg, clonal expansion of both CD4+ and CD8+ blood T cells was observed from baseline to week 6. Low levels of normalized T-cell clonal expansion were also seen in some nonresponding patients.

The CDR3, cysteine through phenylalanine, is 15 amino acids long. The CDR3 DNA has 45 bases and is translated from base 1. V is reduced by 1 base and J by 1 base, leaving a spacing of 10 bases between them. The germline V gene specifies MNHEY as CDR1 and SVGAGI as CDR2. The trial excluded patients who had a history of autoimmune disease or who were on systemic immunosuppression. In every dose cohort, peripheral blood was drawn for TCR sequencing at baseline, cycle 4 day 1, and cycle 7 day 1. The samples were taken from a phase I, first-in-human, multicenter, open-label dose-escalation trial of ivuxolimab. Adults with locally advanced or metastatic melanoma, renal cell carcinoma, hepatocellular carcinoma or head and neck squamous cell carcinoma were enrolled in the trial. Before TCR sequencing, CD4+ T cells and CD8+ T cells from peripheral blood were sorted into separate populations. Genomic DNA was extracted from sorted cells for sequencing of the TCRbeta CDR3 region. The immunoSEQ Assay was used to sequence the TCRbeta CDR3 regions. Imported from immuneACCESS, the table was reduced by TCRdb to in-frame sequences with V and J called. These copies leave out some clones; in studies compared against another copy, an unresolved V gene accounts for under half, and the cause of the remainder is not known. Within this sample are 50,000 or so clones, with just under 95% of them counted one time only. The ten largest make up roughly a quarter of the sample.

This sequence originates from an adult with an advanced solid tumor such as melanoma, head and neck, liver or kidney cancer. The rearrangement combines TRBV6-5 with TRBJ1-1, and TRBD1 may be the D gene, going by 5 matching bases. The sample was CD4+ or CD8+ T cells sorted from blood, taken in a trial of the OX40 agonist ivuxolimab. The DNA is as follows: TGTGCCAGCAGTTACTGGGGGAGGGGGAACACTGAAGCTTTCTTT. Its protein product is CASSYWGRGNTEAFF.